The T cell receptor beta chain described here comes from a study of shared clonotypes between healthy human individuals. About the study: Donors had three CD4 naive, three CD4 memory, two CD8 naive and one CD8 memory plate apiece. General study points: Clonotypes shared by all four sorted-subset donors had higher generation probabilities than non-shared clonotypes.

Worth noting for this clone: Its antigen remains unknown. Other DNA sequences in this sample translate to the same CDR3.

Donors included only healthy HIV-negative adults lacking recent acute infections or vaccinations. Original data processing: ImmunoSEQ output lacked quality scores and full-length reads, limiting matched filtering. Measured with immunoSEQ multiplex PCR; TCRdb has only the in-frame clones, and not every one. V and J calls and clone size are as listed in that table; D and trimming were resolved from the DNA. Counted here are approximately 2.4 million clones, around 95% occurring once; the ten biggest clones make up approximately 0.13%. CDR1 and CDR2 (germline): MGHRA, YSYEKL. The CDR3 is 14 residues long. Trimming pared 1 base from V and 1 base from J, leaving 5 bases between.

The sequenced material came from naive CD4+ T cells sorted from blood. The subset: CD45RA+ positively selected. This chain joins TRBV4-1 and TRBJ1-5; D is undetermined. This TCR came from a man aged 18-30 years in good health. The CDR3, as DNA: TGCGCCAGCAGCCAAGTGGGCAGCAATCAGCCCCAGCATTTT. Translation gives CASSQVGSNQPQHF.